Listed below are T cell receptor beta chains from one sample, sequenced in a study of identical twins. Using its own MiXCR run on the 5' RACE reads, TCRdb lists one record per CDR3 protein. The table includes about 1.7 million distinct CDR3 sequences, less than 35% detected once. Sample: cord blood. These receptors were taken from a newborn girl in good health. Both conserved end residues are part of each CDR3.

>TRBV28
CASTRTGKDTEAFF
>TRBV29-1
CSVVWLNYGYTF
>TRBV20-1
CSPKGTGGTEAFF
>TRBV28
CASSLSGGGPTDTQYF
>TRBV12-3/TRBV12-4
CASSLAGSGANVLTF
>TRBV4-1
CASSQEPGRTGANVLTF
>TRBV6-4
CASSDPGTGFEAFF
>TRBV9
CASSATGGPNYGYTF
>TRBV3-1
CASSQGPDYRRNIQYF
>TRBV6-6
CASSYSRANEKLFF
>TRBV5-6
CASSLRTSGFYEQYF
>TRBV13
CASSSGRIEQFF
>TRBV3-1
CASSQKPFPFGHYEQYF
>TRBV6-1
CASSEEREVGNEQFF
>TRBV12-3/TRBV12-4
CASSPQGARGNTIYF
>TRBV11-2
CASSLDEGDEQFF
>TRBV20-1
CSASSLAGSYNEQFF
>TRBV3-1
CASTRGAGLNEKLFF
>TRBV2
CASSGSWYEQYF
>TRBV20-1
CSARRSGTDTQYF
>TRBV5-4
CASSLSRLAVTYEQYF
>TRBV7-2
CASSRKLQAGGPSNEQFF
>TRBV2
CASNETGDEQFF
>TRBV4-1
CASSQLGLNPNEQFF
>TRBV6-1
CASSGTAFNEKLFF